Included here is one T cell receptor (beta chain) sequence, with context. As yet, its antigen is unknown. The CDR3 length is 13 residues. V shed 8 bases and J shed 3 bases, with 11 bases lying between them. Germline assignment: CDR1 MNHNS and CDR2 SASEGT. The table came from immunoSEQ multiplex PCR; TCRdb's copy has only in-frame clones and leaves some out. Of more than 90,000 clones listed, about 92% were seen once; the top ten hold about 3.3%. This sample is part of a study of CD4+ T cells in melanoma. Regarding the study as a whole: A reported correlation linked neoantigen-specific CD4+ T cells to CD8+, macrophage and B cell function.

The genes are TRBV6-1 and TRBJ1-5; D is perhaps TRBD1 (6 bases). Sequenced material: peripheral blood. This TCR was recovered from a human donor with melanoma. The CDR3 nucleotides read TGTGCCAGCTCGGGGGCGTTCAATCAGCCCCAGCATTTT. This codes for CASSGAFNQPQHF.